The rows below give T cell receptor beta chains drawn from one sample of a study of post-analysis software for immune sequencing data. One entry per CDR3 protein results from TCRdb running MiXCR on the PCR reads. The table shows fewer than 900,000 distinct CDR3 sequences, with just over 45% occurring only once. The sequencing input was blood. These receptors all come from a girl between 5 and 17 years old with multiple sclerosis. Each CDR3 is given with its conserved first and last residue. Each record gives: CDR3 DNA, CDR3 protein, J gene, clone size, V gene, D gene. D genes are given only for firm matches. Not every row has a clone size; where given, it reads once, few, many or a size class.

TGCGCCAGCAGCCAAGGACTCGACGTGGATGAGCAGTTCTTC	CASSQGLDVDEQFF	TRBJ2-1	-	TRBV4-3	-
TGCAGTGCTAGTCCCAGGGGGCTAGCGGGTCGAAATGAGCAGTTCTTC	CSASPRGLAGRNEQFF	TRBJ2-1	few	TRBV20-1	-
TGTGCCAGCAGCCTCAAGGGACTACCAAGCACAGATACGCAGTATTTT	CASSLKGLPSTDTQYF	TRBJ2-3	-	TRBV5-5	TRBD2
TGTGCCAGCAGTCCCTCCTCGGGACTCCTTTTTACTGAGCAGTTCTTC	CASSPSSGLLFTEQFF	TRBJ2-1	-	TRBV28	-
TGTGCCATCAGTGAGTCTTGGGGAGGGTCCCGCATGAACACTGAAGCTTTCTTT	CAISESWGGSRMNTEAFF	TRBJ1-1	-	TRBV10-3	-
TGCGCCAGCAGCTTGGGGGGGATTAGCGGGAACAATGAGCAGTTCTTC	CASSLGGISGNNEQFF	TRBJ2-1	few	TRBV5-1	TRBD2
TGTGCCAGCAGCCAAGGGGGCTATAATTCACCCCTCCACTTT	CASSQGGYNSPLHF	TRBJ1-6	few	TRBV3-1	-
TGCAGCGTTGAAAGCTTGACCCGCTCATCCAATGAGCAGTACTTC	CSVESLTRSSNEQYF	TRBJ2-7	-	TRBV29-1	-
TGTGCCAGCAGCCAGGGACTAGCGGGAGGGCTGGGGGAACAAGAGACCCAGTACTTC	CASSQGLAGGLGEQETQYF	TRBJ2-5	-	TRBV3-1	TRBD2
TGCACCAGCAGCTTAGGTGCTAGCGGAGAGTACCAAGAGACCCAGTACTTC	CTSSLGASGEYQETQYF	TRBJ2-5	-	TRBV5-1	TRBD2
TGCAGCGTTGAATGGGCAGTTCGCAGCACAGATACACAGTATTTT	CSVEWAVRSTDTQYF	TRBJ2-3	few	TRBV29-1	-
TGCGCCAGCAGCTTAGCCGGGACAAGAAACGACTATGGCTACACCTTC	CASSLAGTRNDYGYTF	TRBJ1-2	few	TRBV5-1	-
TGCGCCAGCAGTGAGTCGGCAGGTTATAGCAATCAGCCCCAGCATTTT	CASSESAGYSNQPQHF	TRBJ1-5	-	TRBV10-2	-
TGTGCCAGCAGAACCGGGACAGGGGCCTACGAGCAGTACTTC	CASRTGTGAYEQYF	TRBJ2-7	few	TRBV6-6	TRBD1
TGTGCCAGCAGTTTGGGCCCGGGACCCCAAGAGACCCAGTACTTC	CASSLGPGPQETQYF	TRBJ2-5	-	TRBV12-3/TRBV12-4	-
TGCAGTGCCATAGCGGGAGGGCCTTCTGGGGCCAAAAACATTCAGTACTTC	CSAIAGGPSGAKNIQYF	TRBJ2-4	-	TRBV20-1	TRBD2
TGCAGTGCTAGTGGTAGCAATCAGCCCCAGCATTTT	CSASGSNQPQHF	TRBJ1-5	few	TRBV20-1	-
TGTGCTAGCAGCGCAAGCCCCGGTTGGAGGGGGTCCAATGAGCAGTTCTTC	CASSASPGWRGSNEQFF	TRBJ2-1	-	TRBV7-7	-
TGTGCCAGCAGCCAGGCGGTGGAAGATACGCAGTATTTT	CASSQAVEDTQYF	TRBJ2-3	-	TRBV4-2	-
TGCAGCGTTGAAATCGGGACAGGGTTAGAGACCCAGTACTTC	CSVEIGTGLETQYF	TRBJ2-5	-	TRBV29-1	TRBD1
TGTGCTAGCAGCTCTGCTAGCGGGAGTAGGTACAATGAGCAGTTCTTC	CASSSASGSRYNEQFF	TRBJ2-1	-	TRBV7-7	TRBD2
TGCAGCGTTGGGCAGGGGTTTTATCATGAGCAGTTCTTC	CSVGQGFYHEQFF	TRBJ2-1	many	TRBV29-1	-
TGTGCCATCAGTAGGGACAGTCTCTACGAGCAGTACTTC	CAISRDSLYEQYF	TRBJ2-7	-	TRBV10-3	TRBD1
TGTGCCAGCAGTTCCGACAGGGAGGACACTGAAGCTTTCTTT	CASSSDREDTEAFF	TRBJ1-1	-	TRBV6-2/TRBV6-3	TRBD1
TGTGCCAGCAGCTCACGGACAGCAAGCACAGATACGCAGTATTTT	CASSSRTASTDTQYF	TRBJ2-3	-	TRBV7-2	-
TGTGCCACCAGCAGAATAGGGGCTCGGAATGAGCAGTTCTTC	CATSRIGARNEQFF	TRBJ2-1	-	TRBV15	-
TGTGCCAGCAGCTTAGCGGCTACCTTAGCCAAAAACATTCAGTACTTC	CASSLAATLAKNIQYF	TRBJ2-4	few	TRBV7-2	-
TGTGCCACCAGCGGTTTAGGACAGGGGGCCTACAATGAGCAGTTCTTC	CATSGLGQGAYNEQFF	TRBJ2-1	-	TRBV15	TRBD1
TGTGCCAGCAGCCAAGATACTTGGGACAGGATAACCTACGAGCAGTACTTC	CASSQDTWDRITYEQYF	TRBJ2-7	few	TRBV3-1	TRBD1
TGCGCCAGCAGCCAAGAGCCGATAGGGGGGGACAATGAGCAGTTCTTC	CASSQEPIGGDNEQFF	TRBJ2-1	-	TRBV4-3	-
TGCACCAGCAGCCCAGCTCAGGGCGAAGGGACCGGGGAGCTGTTTTTT	CTSSPAQGEGTGELFF	TRBJ2-2	-	TRBV5-1	-
TGTGCCAGCAGTCCCAACAGGAAAACCTACGAGCAGTACTTC	CASSPNRKTYEQYF	TRBJ2-7	-	TRBV6-5	-
TGTGCCACCAGTGATTACGGGGAAACGCAGTATTTT	CATSDYGETQYF	TRBJ2-3	few	TRBV24-1	-
TGCAGTGCCAAACAGCCAGGCAGCCAAGAGACCCAGTACTTC	CSAKQPGSQETQYF	TRBJ2-5	few	TRBV20-1	-
TGTGCCAGCAGTTACAGCGGGACGCCATCCGACGGGGACTACGAGCAGTACTTC	CASSYSGTPSDGDYEQYF	TRBJ2-7	few	TRBV6-2/TRBV6-3	TRBD2
TGTGCCAGCAGTTACCAACCGACGAGCGGGAGGAGCCGGGCCCACGAGCAGTACTTC	CASSYQPTSGRSRAHEQYF	TRBJ2-7	-	TRBV6-2/TRBV6-3	TRBD2
TGCAGTGCTAGCTTCCCCCCGGGACTAGCGAGTGATGGGCAGTATTTT	CSASFPPGLASDGQYF	TRBJ2-3	-	TRBV20-1	TRBD2
TGTGCCAGCAGCCTGCTACTTAATTCTCCTTCCCCCTACGAGCAGTACTTC	CASSLLLNSPSPYEQYF	TRBJ2-7	-	TRBV5-6	-
TGTGCCACCTGGGACTCAGCGGATACGCAGTATTTT	CATWDSADTQYF	TRBJ2-3	-	TRBV15	-
TGCAGTGCTAGAGATTTTGGGGGATTCGACGAGCAGTACTTC	CSARDFGGFDEQYF	TRBJ2-7	-	TRBV20-1	-
TGCAGCGTTGACGTGGCAGGGATGGGGAACACTGAAGCTTTCTTT	CSVDVAGMGNTEAFF	TRBJ1-1	-	TRBV29-1	-
TGCAGTGCGATACTAGACCAAGAGACCCAGTACTTC	CSAILDQETQYF	TRBJ2-5	few	TRBV20-1	-
TGCGCCAGCAGCTTGGGACAAACGAGGGGCAATGAGCAGTTCTTC	CASSLGQTRGNEQFF	TRBJ2-1	few	TRBV5-1	-
TGCAGTGCTAGAGTAGGGAGCAATCAGCCCCAGCATTTT	CSARVGSNQPQHF	TRBJ1-5	-	TRBV20-1	-
TGTGCCAGCAGCATCAGGGGCCCGGTTGAAAAACTGTTTTTT	CASSIRGPVEKLFF	TRBJ1-4	-	TRBV13	-
TGTGCCAGCAGAAGAGGGGACAGCTTGAACACTGAAGCTTTCTTT	CASRRGDSLNTEAFF	TRBJ1-1	-	TRBV12-3/TRBV12-4	TRBD1
TGTGCCAGCGGGGGACAGATCCAAGAGACCCAGTACTTC	CASGGQIQETQYF	TRBJ2-5	few	TRBV27	TRBD1
TGTGCCAGCACCACCGGAGGGGCATATTGGGTACTTCGGGAAGATACGCAGTATTTT	CASTTGGAYWVLREDTQYF	TRBJ2-3	few	TRBV28	-
TGCAGCGTTGATATAGCGGGGGGCAATGAGCAGTTCTTC	CSVDIAGGNEQFF	TRBJ2-1	-	TRBV29-1	TRBD2
TGTGCCACCGAGGAAACTTCACCGGGGGAGCAGTACTTC	CATEETSPGEQYF	TRBJ2-5	few	TRBV15	-
TGCGCCAGCAGCTTGGAGGGGCGCGGGGGTCCGGGGAACACTGAAGCTTTCTTT	CASSLEGRGGPGNTEAFF	TRBJ1-1	few	TRBV5-1	-
TGTGCCAGCAGCCGGCCGGGACAGGCATACGAGCAGTACTTC	CASSRPGQAYEQYF	TRBJ2-7	-	TRBV3-1	TRBD1
TGTGCCAGCAGTGAACGGGCTAGCGGTACTGTGACAGATACGCAGTATTTT	CASSERASGTVTDTQYF	TRBJ2-3	-	TRBV6-1	TRBD2
TGCGCCAACAGCCAAGCGCAGGGGGCGGGTAATGAAAAACGGTTTTTT	CANSQAQGAGNEKRFF	TRBJ1-4	-	TRBV4-3	TRBD1
TGCGCCAGCAGCTTATGGATTACTAGCGCGAGCTCCTACAATGAGCAGTACTTC	CASSLWITSASSYNEQYF	TRBJ2-7	-	TRBV5-1	TRBD2
TGTGCCAGCAGCGTAGACGTCGGGAACACTGAAGCTTTCTTT	CASSVDVGNTEAFF	TRBJ1-1	-	TRBV9	-
TGTGCCTGGAGTGTAGGCGAATGGGGGGGGAATGAGCAGTTCTTC	CAWSVGEWGGNEQFF	TRBJ2-1	few	TRBV30	TRBD2
TGCGCCAGCAGCTTGGACGAGAGCCAGTACTTC	CASSLDESQYF	TRBJ2-5	-	TRBV5-1	-
TGCAGCGTTGGGGGCAGTCTAGGGAGTGAGCAGTACTTC	CSVGGSLGSEQYF	TRBJ2-7	few	TRBV29-1	-
TGTGCCAGCAGTTCCTTGTCCCAGCGCATCAATGAGCAGTTCTTC	CASSSLSQRINEQFF	TRBJ2-1	-	TRBV12-3/TRBV12-4	-